The clone carrying this T cell receptor (beta chain) appeared a few times. Its target is unknown. The source of the sample is a study of vaccination effects on CD4 cells after COVID-19. Expansion of antigen-specific CD4+ T cells with viral peptide pools was carried out by the ViraFEST assay before sequencing. Culturing for 10 days preceded CD4+ T cell isolation. Documented for the person is a PCR-confirmed SARS-CoV-2 infection occurring between March and December 2020. Sequencing used immunoSEQ multiplex PCR; TCRdb keeps in-frame clones, though not all of them. Of about 22,000 clones in the sample, around 75% were seen once. Looked up from germline, CDR1 is SGHAT and CDR2 is FQNNGV. V was cut by 4 bases and J by 7 bases, with 19 bases left in between. This CDR3 has 15 amino acids.

The input for sequencing was CD4+ T cells from PBMCs cultured with a peptide pool, taken before COVID-19 vaccination. This clonotype was sampled from a human donor who had a prior SARS-CoV-2 infection. The chain joins TRBV11-2 to TRBJ1-2; weak D call: TRBD1 (6 bases). For the CDR3, the DNA is TGTGCCAGCAGCTCCCCACGATACTCAGGGGCTGGCTACACCTTC. Translating gives CASSSPRYSGAGYTF.